Included here is one T cell receptor (beta chain) sequence, with context. Its antigen is as yet unknown. Time point of the sample: week 23, last vaccination. Alongside topical imiquimod, each dose of vaccine comprised 300 ug of mutant IDH1 20-mer peptide. This specimen belongs to a study of a mutant IDH1 vaccine in newly diagnosed glioma. About the research overall: Before enrollment, the patients had been treated with radiotherapy alone, temozolomide alone, or both together. Most of them had received both. Study results and caveats: The vaccine induced immune responses, and these occurred in approximately 94% of patients.

Germline V gene sequence: CDR1 MGHRA, CDR2 YSYEKL. This CDR3 has 13 amino acids. The V gene lost 1 base and the J gene lost 4 bases, with 7 bases spanning the gap. Method: immunoSEQ multiplex PCR; TCRdb's copy keeps in-frame clones and lacks some. The sample lists tens of thousands of clones, around 85% occurring once. This chain links TRBV4-1 with TRBJ1-2; no firm D call. This sequence originates from a woman aged 50 to 65 with glioma. Sample: PBMCs, taken from a glioma patient whose treatment included an IDH1 peptide vaccine. In DNA, the CDR3 is TGCGCCAGCAGCCAAGTGACGAGCTATGGCTACACCTTC. It specifies CASSQVTSYGYTF.